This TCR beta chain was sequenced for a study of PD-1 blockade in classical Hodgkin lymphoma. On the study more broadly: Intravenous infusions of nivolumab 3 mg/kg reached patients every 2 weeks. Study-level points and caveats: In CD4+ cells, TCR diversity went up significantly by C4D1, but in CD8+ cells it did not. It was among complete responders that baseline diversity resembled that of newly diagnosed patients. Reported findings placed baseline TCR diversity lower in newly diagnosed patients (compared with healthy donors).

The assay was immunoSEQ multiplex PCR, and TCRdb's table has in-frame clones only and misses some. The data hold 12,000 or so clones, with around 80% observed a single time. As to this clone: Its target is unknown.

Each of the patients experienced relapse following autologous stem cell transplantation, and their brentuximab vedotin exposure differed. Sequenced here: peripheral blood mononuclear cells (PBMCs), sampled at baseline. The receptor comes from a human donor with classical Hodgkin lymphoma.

CDR3: CASTPGTSGRARETQYF. CDR3 coding DNA: TGTGCCAGCACCCCCGGGACTAGCGGGAGGGCCCGGGAGACCCAGTACTTC. The chain combines TRBV7-2 with TRBJ2-5; 16 bases match TRBD2. Trimming cost V 7 bases and J 5 bases; bases outside gene matches: 10. The CDR3 covers 17 residues. The germline CDR1 and CDR2 sequences are SGHTA and FQGNSA.